The 4 T cell receptor beta chains below come from one sample, sequenced in a study of CD8 T cell repertoires and HIV-1 epitope variants. TCRdb keeps only in-frame clones here, not all; method: immunoSEQ multiplex PCR. The profile shows about 4,800 clones, approximately 67% of them singletons. For these TCRs, the target antigens are not known. Material: cultured CD8+ T cells derived from PBMCs. These receptors were collected from a male donor with HIV.

This clone has a single count. The rearrangement links TRBV4-3 to TRBJ1-2; D is possibly TRBD1 (5 bases). The V end lost 1 base, the J end lost 4 bases, and 13 bases lay between the germline ends. Germline CDR1 reads LGHNA; CDR2 reads YSLEER. The CDR3 contains 15 residues. DNA of the CDR3: TGCGCCAGCAGCCAAGGTCTCGGGACTTCCTATGGCTACACCTTC. It translates to CASSQGLGTSYGYTF.

The chain has TRBV6-4 and TRBJ2-2; D unclear. This CDR3 spans 14 amino acids. Looked up from germline, CDR1 is MRHNA and CDR2 is SNTAGT. V was clipped by 3 bases and J by 1 base, with 6 bases between them. The CDR3 DNA follows: TGTGCCAGCAGTGAGAGGTTGAACACCGGGGAGCTGTTTTTT. It translates to CASSERLNTGELFF.

This clone has a single count. This sequence joins TRBV4-3 and TRBJ2-6, with 8 bases fitting TRBD1. The CDR3 has 17 residues. Per the germline V gene, CDR1 is LGHNA and CDR2 is YSLEER. V lost 2 bases to trimming and J lost 1 base; unmatched junction nucleotides: 4. The CDR3 DNA reads TGCGCCAGCAGCCAAAGACAGGGGAGGTCTGGGGCCAACGTCCTGACTTTC. Its translation: CASSQRQGRSGANVLTF.

This rearrangement joins TRBV7-2 to TRBJ2-2; TRBD1 might be the D (6 bases). Per germline, CDR1 SGHTA and CDR2 FQGNSA. The CDR3 consists of 14 residues. Trimming shortened V by 5 bases and J by 4 bases, and 11 bases separated the two germline ends. In DNA, the CDR3 is TGTGCCAGCAGCCCGGAGACAGGCACCGGGGAGCTGTTTTTT. Translated: CASSPETGTGELFF.